One sample yielded the 20 T cell receptor beta chains listed below, sequenced in a study of blood T cell repertoires in COVID-19. Some clones are missing from TCRdb's copy, which holds only in-frame ones; the method was immunoSEQ multiplex PCR. The sample carries 95,000 to 150,000 clones, roughly 86% recorded once. Sequencing input: peripheral blood. These receptors originate from a human donor in a cohort sampled during active COVID-19.

The rearrangement uses TRBV6-5 and TRBJ1-1; 8 bases fit TRBD1. V dropped 1 base and J dropped 14; count of bases not matched to a gene: 3. The CDR3 consists of 11 residues. Germline CDR1 and CDR2: MNHEY and SVGAGI. CDR3 sequence reads: CASSYWDRSFF. The CDR3 DNA sequence: TGTGCCAGCAGTTACTGGGACAGGAGCTTCTTT.

The chain carries TRBV2 and TRBJ1-2, with 8 bases fitting TRBD1. Losses at the gene ends were 6 bases for V and 0 bases for J; bases not matched to a gene: 9. Germline CDR1 reads SNHLY; CDR2 reads FYNNEI. The CDR3 spans 16 residues. CDR3: CASRELPDRANYGYTF. The DNA of the CDR3 is TGTGCCAGCAGAGAACTACCGGACAGGGCTAACTATGGCTACACCTTC. Full variable domain (rest looked up from reference TRBV2 and TRBJ1-2): EPEVTQTPSHQVTQMGQEVILRCVPISNHLYFYWYRQILGQKVEFLVSFYNNEISEKSEIFDDQFSVERPDGSNFTLKIRSTKLEDSAMYFCASRELPDRANYGYTFGSGTRLTVV.

This sequence joins TRBV9 and TRBJ1-5; 8 bases agree with TRBD1. CDR1 and CDR2 from the germline V gene are SGDLS and YYNGEE. J was trimmed by 0 bases and V by 4 bases; bases with no gene match: 9. The length of the CDR3 is 17 residues. CDR3 nucleotides: TGTGCCAGCAGCTCAAGAGGGGACAGGCATAGCAATCAGCCCCAGCATTTT. Protein product: CASSSRGDRHSNQPQHF.

The chain has TRBV9 and TRBJ2-2, with 14 nucleotides matching TRBD2. The V and J ends lost 0 bases and 7 bases, in that order; junction bases with no gene match: 2. The CDR3 has 16 amino acids. CDR1 and CDR2 from the germline V gene are SGDLS and YYNGEE. The CDR3 protein is CASSVGLAGGGGELFF. The CDR3 DNA reads as TGTGCCAGCAGCGTAGGACTAGCGGGAGGGGGCGGGGAGCTGTTTTTT. Supplemented by reference TRBV9 and TRBJ2-2, the full variable domain reads DSGVTQTPKHLITATGQRVTLRCSPRSGDLSVYWYQQSLDQGLQFLIQYYNGEERAKGNILERFSAQQFPDLHSELNLSSLELGDSALYFCASSVGLAGGGGELFFGEGSRLTVL.

The CDR3 DNA is TGTGCCAGCACCCTAGCCAGGTCCAGGAGCACAGATACGCAGTATTTT. It encodes CASTLARSRSTDTQYF. The J gene is TRBJ2-3, the V gene TRBV6-6; maybe TRBD2 (5 bases). Germline V CDR1 and CDR2: MNHNY, SVGAGI (reference sequence). Trimming took off 7 bases at V and 0 bases at J, with 17 bases between the two ends. The CDR3 has 16 amino acids.

The chain joins TRBV4-2 to TRBJ1-4; the D is unclear. The CDR3 contains 16 residues. The germline V and J ends were trimmed by 0 bases and 8 bases, with 16 bases remaining between them. The germline V gene has CDR1 LGHNA and CDR2 YNFKEQ. CDR3: CASSQEPPDLREKLFF. CDR3 DNA: TGTGCCAGCAGCCAAGAGCCCCCCGACTTAAGGGAAAAACTGTTTTTT.

The chain links TRBV7-8 to TRBJ1-2; 7 bases fit TRBD1. The CDR3 runs to 14 residues. Germline CDR1 is SGHVS and CDR2 is FQNEAQ. V shed 4 bases and J 8 bases; nucleotides not matched to a gene: 10. The CDR3 loop reads CASSSETGARGYTF. The CDR3 DNA reads as TGTGCCAGCAGCTCGGAAACAGGGGCTCGAGGCTACACCTTC.

This chain joins TRBV9 and TRBJ1-4, with D possibly TRBD1 on 6 matching bases. Germline CDR1 is SGDLS and CDR2 is YYNGEE. The CDR3 runs 15 residues. V was clipped by 0 bases and J by 6 bases, with 12 bases between them. The DNA for the CDR3 is TGTGCCAGCAGCGTAGGACAGGCCCTCGATGAAAAACTGTTTTTT. Translating gives CASSVGQALDEKLFF.

This chain connects TRBV7-2 to TRBJ2-3; possibly TRBD2 for D (6 bases). Germline CDR1 and CDR2: SGHTA and FQGNSA. CDR3 size: 15 residues. V lost 7 bases, J lost 4 bases, and 18 bases lay in between. The DNA for the CDR3 is TGTGCCAGCACCGGGGAGGTCCCCCGGGCAGATACGCAGTATTTT. It translates to CASTGEVPRADTQYF.

The DNA of the CDR3 is TGCGCCAGCAGTGAGGGAGGAGGCGAGCAGTTCTTC. Translating it yields CASSEGGGEQFF. J is TRBJ2-1 and V is TRBV10-2; weak D call: TRBD2 (5 bases). There are 12 residues in the CDR3. Germline CDR1 and CDR2: WSHSY and SAAADI. V lost 2 bases to trimming and J lost 10 bases, with 9 bases between them.

This clone was observed a handful of times. This chain links TRBV7-2 with TRBJ1-6; D is perhaps TRBD1 (6 bases). V gave up 5 bases and J gave up 9 bases, with 17 bases separating them. Germline V gives CDR1 SGHTA, CDR2 FQGNSA. The CDR3 extends over 15 amino acids. CDR3 DNA sequence: TGTGCCAGCAGCGGGGGTCCTACAGGGAGTTCACCCCTCCACTTT. This codes for CASSGGPTGSSPLHF. Supplemented by reference TRBV7-2 and TRBJ1-6, the full variable domain reads GAGVSQSPSNKVTEKGKDVELRCDPISGHTALYWYRQSLGQGLEFLIYFQGNSAPDKSGLPSDRFSAERTGGSVSTLTIQRTQQEDSAVYLCASSGGPTGSSPLHFGNGTRLTVT.

The chain combines TRBV5-4 with TRBJ2-5; D perhaps matches TRBD2 (6 bases). The V gene's germline CDR1 is SGHNT and CDR2 YYREEE (reference sequence). The V end was cut by 4 bases, the J end by 1 base, with 17 bases between. The CDR3 loop spans 16 amino acids. In DNA, the CDR3 is TGTGCCAGCAGCCTTCCGAGACTAGGGACCCAAGAGACCCAGTACTTC. The encoded protein is CASSLPRLGTQETQYF.

The CDR3 region is CASNPGQGSYGYTF. As DNA, the CDR3 is TGTGCCAGTAACCCTGGACAGGGATCCTATGGCTACACCTTC. The genes are TRBV19 and TRBJ1-2; 8 positions match TRBD1. Trimming took 7 bases from V and 4 from J; bases not matched to a gene: 8. CDR3 length equals 14 residues. Germline V gene data show CDR1 as LNHDA and CDR2 as SQIVND (reference sequence). Variable domain in full (rest from reference TRBV19 and TRBJ1-2): DGGITQSPKYLFRKEGQNVTLSCEQNLNHDAMYWYRQDPGQGLRLIYYSQIVNDFQKGDIAEGYSVSREKKESFPLTVTSAQKNPTAFYLCASNPGQGSYGYTFGSGTRLTVV.

This clone showed up just once. The chain carries TRBV6-1 and TRBJ2-7; tentative D call: TRBD2 (5 bases). Per the germline V gene, CDR1 is MNHNS and CDR2 is SASEGT. V lost 2 bases and J lost 2, with 22 bases in between. This CDR3 contains 18 residues. The CDR3 bases are TGTGCCAGCAGTGAAACCCGTTTTGCGCGGGTAGTCCCCTACGAGCAGTACTTC. Amino acid sequence: CASSETRFARVVPYEQYF.

V gene TRBV2 combines with J gene TRBJ2-5, with TRBD1 matching over 9 bases. Germline CDR1 SNHLY, CDR2 FYNNEI. The trim removed 7 bases at V and 5 bases at J, leaving 8 bases unmatched. The CDR3 has 14 amino acids. CDR3 coding DNA: TGTGCCAGCAATGGACAGGGGAGGGGGGAGACCCAGTACTTC. Translated: CASNGQGRGETQYF. Full variable domain (outside the CDR3, taken from reference TRBV2 and TRBJ2-5): EPEVTQTPSHQVTQMGQEVILRCVPISNHLYFYWYRQILGQKVEFLVSFYNNEISEKSEIFDDQFSVERPDGSNFTLKIRSTKLEDSAMYFCASNGQGRGETQYFGPGTRLLVL.

The rearrangement joins TRBV6-4 to TRBJ2-7; D may be TRBD2 (6 bases). Germline CDR1 reads MRHNA; CDR2 reads SNTAGT. Between the trimmed V and J ends, which lost 4 bases and 7 bases, there was a span of 14 bases. The CDR3 spans 13 residues. For the CDR3, the DNA is TGTGCCAGCAGTGGGGTCGGGGGAGAAGAGCAGTACTTC. This gives the protein CASSGVGGEEQYF.

The chain is built from TRBV19 and TRBJ1-1, with D perhaps TRBD1 (6 bases). V was pared by 0 bases and J by 5 bases, with 7 bases between. The CDR3 extends over 13 amino acids. CDR1 and CDR2 (germline): LNHDA, SQIVND (reference sequence). CDR3 sequence: CASSIEQGTEAFF. CDR3 DNA sequence: TGTGCCAGTAGTATAGAACAGGGAACTGAAGCTTTCTTT.

The chain joins TRBV10-1 to TRBJ2-2; 9 bases map to TRBD1. Per the germline V gene, CDR1 is WNHNN and CDR2 is SYGVQD (reference sequence). The CDR3 is 15 amino acids. V gave up 7 bases and J gave up 7 bases; unmatched junction bases: 10. CDR3 DNA: TGCGCCAGCAACCCGGGACAGGGTGATCACGGGGAGCTGTTTTTT. As protein: CASNPGQGDHGELFF.

CDR3 protein: CAWSPTPGGQPQHF. The CDR3 coding sequence is TGTGCCTGGAGTCCCACTCCGGGGGGTCAGCCCCAGCATTTT. The V and J genes are TRBV30 and TRBJ1-5; tentative D call: TRBD1 (5 bases). The CDR3 loop spans 14 amino acids. CDR1 and CDR2 from the germline V gene are GTSNPN and SVGIG (reference sequence). V shed 2 bases and J shed 6 bases, with 14 bases lying between them. Full variable domain (remainder filled in from reference TRBV30 and TRBJ1-5): SQTIHQWPATLVQPVGSPLSLECTVEGTSNPNLYWYRQAAGRGLQLLFYSVGIGQISSEVPQNLSASRPQDRQFILSSKKLLLSDSGFYLCAWSPTPGGQPQHFGDGTRLSIL.

The chain links TRBV30 to TRBJ1-6; the match to TRBD1 covers 8 bases. Trimming at V came to 4 bases and at J to 7 bases, leaving 9 bases not matched to a gene. The germline V gene encodes CDR1 GTSNPN and CDR2 SVGIG (reference sequence). The CDR3 runs 15 residues. CDR3 loop: CAWTPGQGLNSPLHF. The CDR3 DNA is TGTGCCTGGACCCCAGGACAGGGATTAAATTCACCCCTCCACTTT.